This T cell receptor (beta chain) was recovered during a study of breast tumors, draining lymph nodes, adjacent tissues. Study-wide results and limits: Tumors had less TCR diversity than lymph nodes, more than nontumor tissue. The lymph node origin of tumor T cells was framed as consistent with a hypothesis, not demonstrated. Data fit most tumor T cells coming from lymph node, expanding in tumor.

CDR3 length: 14 residues. V was pared by 2 bases and J by 6 bases, with 11 bases between. Germline CDR1 SNHLY, CDR2 FYNNEI. Breast cancer patients provided tissue from their axillary draining lymph nodes. At least ten counts were recorded for this clonotype. The antigen is unknown. TCRdb recomputed calls from the multiplex PCR reads with MiXCR, one row per CDR3 protein. This table holds about 230,000 distinct CDR3 sequences, about 32% found once. The TCR sequence derives from a female donor with breast cancer. Some clones in this sample may be carry-over from other donors' samples. The chain combines TRBV2 with TRBJ1-5; D perhaps matches TRBD1 (5 bases). The sequencing sample was made of axillary lymph node tissue. The DNA for the CDR3 is TGTGCCAGCAGTGAAACTTGGGGGGGTCAGCCCCAGCATTTT. Translation gives CASSETWGGQPQHF.